These 28 T cell receptor beta chains were sequenced from one sample in a study of T cells after yellow fever vaccination (dated by TCRdb to the late 2010s). The library was prepared using 5' RACE. Sequenced on an Illumina NovaSeq 6000. The public reads were reprocessed in TCRdb via fastp at Q25 and MiXCR, keeping in-frame beta chains. Entries are consolidated by CDR3 protein sequence, retaining the most common genes and DNA. This sample gives about 320,000 distinct CDR3 sequences in total; approximately 11% of them show up just once. The ten largest clones represent 2.5% to 4% of the sample. Taken with the paper, the label for treatment or condition translates to: live attenuated yellow fever vaccine strain. The specimen was CD4+ T cells sorted from PBMCs, collected 45 days after the yellow fever booster vaccination. The receptors stem from a man in his late teens or twenties who received the YFV17D yellow fever vaccine.

This rearrangement joins TRBV29-1 to TRBJ2-5, with D possibly being TRBD1 (6 bases). Per the germline V gene, CDR1 is SQVTM and CDR2 is ANQGSEA. V shed 7 bases and J shed 1 base, with 13 bases lying between them. The CDR3 has 13 amino acids. The CDR3 here is CSARTGSQETQYF. The CDR3 region has the DNA TGCAGCGCCAGAACAGGGTCCCAAGAGACCCAGTACTTC.

This clonotype was detected a few times. The chain recombines TRBV14 with TRBJ2-1; TRBD1 is a possible D gene (5 bases). Germline-derived CDR1 and CDR2 are SGHDN and FVKESK. V was trimmed by 1 base and J by 7 bases, leaving 11 bases between them. CDR3 length equals 14 residues. CDR3 loop: CASSQGPQGNEQFF. In nucleotides, the CDR3 is TGTGCCAGCAGCCAAGGGCCCCAGGGAAATGAGCAGTTCTTC.

This clonotype was found a few times. The rearrangement links TRBV3-1 to TRBJ2-3; 8 bases agree with TRBD1. The CDR3 is 15 residues long. V dropped 6 bases and J dropped 0; count of bases not matched to a gene: 5. Germline assignment: CDR1 LGHDT and CDR2 YNNKEL (reference sequence). The CDR3 sequence is CASRLRDRSTDTQYF. For the CDR3, the DNA is TGTGCCAGCAGACTCCGGGACAGGAGCACAGATACGCAGTATTTT.

This clonotype was counted between two and nine times. The chain couples TRBV20-1 to TRBJ1-5; D may be TRBD1 (5 bases). Trimming removed 6 bases from V and 6 bases from J, with 15 bases in between. This CDR3 is 13 amino acids long. Germline V gene lookup returns CDR1 DFQATT and CDR2 SNEGSKA (reference sequence). The CDR3 DNA sequence: TGCAGTGCATGGGCAGGGTTCCCTCAGCCCCAGCATTTT. It is translated as CSAWAGFPQPQHF.

This clonotype turned up a few times. The chain couples TRBV2 to TRBJ2-7; perhaps TRBD2 as D (6 bases). V shed 6 bases and J shed 3 bases, with 12 bases lying between them. Germline V gene sequence: CDR1 SNHLY, CDR2 FYNNEI. CDR3 length equals 13 residues. The CDR3 nucleotides read TGTGCCAGCAGCGGGGACTCTTTCTACGAGCAGTACGTC. This sequence encodes CASSGDSFYEQYV.

The chain couples TRBV7-9 to TRBJ1-3; TRBD1 agrees at 7 bases. This CDR3 spans 18 amino acids. Germline CDR1 SEHNR, CDR2 FQNEAQ (reference sequence). V shed 3 bases, J shed 3 bases, and the junction held 14 bases outside the gene matches. CDR3 in amino acids: CASSFPGTDSNGGNTIYF. The CDR3 DNA reads TGTGCCAGCAGCTTTCCCGGGACAGATTCAAACGGTGGAAACACCATATATTTT. Drawing the rest from reference TRBV7-9 and TRBJ1-3, the complete variable domain is DTGVSQNPRHKITKRGQNVTFRCDPISEHNRLYWYRQTLGQGPEFLTYFQNEAQLEKSRLLSDRFSAERPKGSFSTLEIQRTEQGDSAMYLCASSFPGTDSNGGNTIYFGEGSWLTVV.

In its sample, this clonotype was seen many times. This chain joins TRBV24-1 and TRBJ1-5; 10 bases map to TRBD1. The V and J ends lost 9 bases and 4 bases, in that order; junction bases with no gene match: 2. Germline loops: CDR1 KGHDR, CDR2 SFDVKD. There are 13 residues in the CDR3. In nucleotides, the CDR3 is TGTGCCACCGGACAGGGGGAAAATCAGCCCCAGCATTTT. Translated: CATGQGENQPQHF.

J is TRBJ2-1 and V is TRBV7-3; D gene unclear. The germline gives CDR1 SGHTA, CDR2 FQGTGA. V lost 2 bases and J 4 bases, leaving 12 bases between the germline ends. This CDR3 is built from 15 residues. CDR3: CASSLGPRRYNEQFF. The CDR3 DNA is TGTGCCAGCAGCTTAGGCCCTCGCAGGTACAATGAGCAGTTCTTC.

CDR3 coding DNA: TGCAGCGCTGTCAGGGAAAACACCATATATTTT. This sequence encodes CSAVRENTIYF. The J gene is TRBJ1-3, the V gene TRBV29-1, with D perhaps matching TRBD1 (5 bases). CDR1 and CDR2 (germline): SQVTM, ANQGSEA. The CDR3 spans 11 residues. The V end was cut by 7 bases, the J end by 6 bases, with 10 bases between.

This clonotype appeared many times. The rearrangement uses TRBV7-2 and TRBJ2-2, with D perhaps matching TRBD1 or TRBD2 (5 bases each). CDR1 is SGHTA, CDR2 FQGNSA, per germline. Trimming removed 3 bases at V and 6 bases at J, with 11 bases between. The CDR3 is made up of 14 amino acids. The DNA of the CDR3 is TGTGCCAGCAGCTTCAGCGTGGGGGCCGGGGAGCTGTTTTTT. It encodes CASSFSVGAGELFF.

The J gene is TRBJ1-2, the V gene TRBV4-2; D remains unclear. V lost 1 base and J 5 bases, leaving 8 bases between the germline ends. CDR3 length equals 13 residues. Germline CDR1 LGHNA, CDR2 YNFKEQ. DNA of the CDR3: TGTGCCAGCAGCCAAGTGGGAGGTTATGGCTACACCTTC. Protein: CASSQVGGYGYTF.

This clonotype was detected a few times. The V gene is TRBV4-3, the J gene TRBJ1-5; no clear D gene. The germline V gene encodes CDR1 LGHNA and CDR2 YSLEER. CDR3 length: 15 residues. The V end lost 0 bases, the J end lost 6 bases, and 12 bases lay between the germline ends. CDR3 nucleotides: TGCGCCAGCAGCCAAGATTCCCAAGACGGTCAGCCCCAGCATTTT. Protein product: CASSQDSQDGQPQHF.

In this sample, this clonotype turned up many times. This chain links TRBV6-2 or TRBV6-3 with TRBJ1-1; D is undetermined. Trimming removed 2 bases from V and 0 bases from J, with 7 bases in between. From germline, CDR1 is MNHEY and CDR2 SVGEGT. The CDR3 is 14 amino acids. The CDR3 spells CASSYLEMNTEAFF. Written as DNA, the CDR3 is TGTGCCAGCAGTTACCTTGAAATGAACACTGAAGCTTTCTTT.

V usage is TRBV6-5 and J usage is TRBJ2-7; tentative D call: TRBD2 (6 bases). Trimming stripped 5 bases from V and 2 bases from J, with 19 bases between. The CDR3 has 16 amino acids. The germline V gene encodes CDR1 MNHEY and CDR2 SVGAGI. CDR3 bases: TGTGCCAGCAGTGTTCGCGGGGCCCTCGGCGCCTACGAGCAGTACTTC. Protein product: CASSVRGALGAYEQYF.

The V and J genes are TRBV5-4 and TRBJ2-7; D is possibly TRBD2 (6 bases). Germline V gene lookup returns CDR1 SGHNT and CDR2 YYREEE (reference sequence). The V and J ends lost 0 bases and 0 bases respectively, with 10 bases between them. The CDR3 extends over 15 amino acids. The CDR3 reads CASSLGDGSSYEQYF. The CDR3 region has the DNA TGTGCCAGCAGCTTGGGGGACGGGAGCTCCTACGAGCAGTACTTC. The full variable domain, its missing parts supplied by reference TRBV5-4 and TRBJ2-7, is ETGVTQSPTHLIKTRGQQVTLRCSSQSGHNTVSWYQQALGQGPQFIFQYYREEENGRGNFPPRFSGLQFPNYSSELNVNALELDDSALYLCASSLGDGSSYEQYFGPGTRLTVT.

CDR3 coding DNA: TGTGCCAGTAGTTCCCGACTAGCGGGGGCGAGCACAGATACGCAGTATTTT. It translates to CASSSRLAGASTDTQYF. V and J are TRBV19 and TRBJ2-3; 12 nucleotides agree with TRBD2. Germline CDR1 is LNHDA and CDR2 is SQIVND (reference sequence). The CDR3 is 17 residues long. The V segment lost 5 bases and the J segment 0 bases; nucleotides outside the gene matches: 6. Full variable domain (remainder filled in from reference TRBV19 and TRBJ2-3): DGGITQSPKYLFRKEGQNVTLSCEQNLNHDAMYWYRQDPGQGLRLIYYSQIVNDFQKGDIAEGYSVSREKKESFPLTVTSAQKNPTAFYLCASSSRLAGASTDTQYFGPGTRLTVL.

The chain uses TRBV13 and TRBJ2-5; the match to TRBD2 covers 9 bases. The trim removed 5 bases at V and 3 bases at J, leaving 7 bases unmatched. CDR3 length equals 15 residues. The germline V gene has CDR1 PRHDT and CDR2 FYEKMQ (reference sequence). The DNA for the CDR3 is TGTGCCAGCAGCCCCCGACTAGCGGAAAAAGAGACCCAGTACTTC. It is translated as CASSPRLAEKETQYF.

The V gene is TRBV7-8, the J gene TRBJ2-1; 10 nucleotides agree with TRBD2. J gave up 0 bases and V 2 bases, and 4 bases lay outside the gene matches. The CDR3 is 17 amino acids. The V gene's germline CDR1 is SGHVS and CDR2 FQNEAQ. The CDR3: CASSLRAGGISYNEQFF. The CDR3 coding sequence is TGTGCCAGCAGCTTACGAGCGGGGGGGATCTCCTACAATGAGCAGTTCTTC.

This clonotype was observed at least ten times. V gene TRBV7-2 combines with J gene TRBJ2-3; D gene uncertain. The V gene lost 5 bases and the J gene lost 0 bases, with 15 bases spanning the gap. Looked up from germline, CDR1 is SGHTA and CDR2 is FQGNSA. The CDR3 loop spans 16 amino acids. The CDR3 is CASSQRGPLSTDTQYF. In nucleotides, the CDR3 is TGTGCCAGCAGCCAAAGAGGCCCCCTTAGCACAGATACGCAGTATTTT.

V and J are TRBV5-5 and TRBJ1-4; 8 bases are shared with TRBD1. J gave up 2 bases and V 0 bases, and 15 bases lay outside the gene matches. This CDR3 has 20 residues. Germline lookup yields CDR1 SGHKS and CDR2 YYEKEE (reference sequence). The chain's CDR3 is CASSLESAGQGRVTNEKLFF. The CDR3 DNA follows: TGTGCCAGCAGCTTGGAGTCGGCAGGACAGGGTCGGGTTACTAATGAAAAACTGTTTTTT. The entire variable domain, with the rest obtained from reference TRBV5-5 and TRBJ1-4, is as follows: DAGVTQSPTHLIKTRGQQVTLRCSPISGHKSVSWYQQVLGQGPQFIFQYYEKEERGRGNFPDRFSARQFPNYSSELNVNALLLGDSALYLCASSLESAGQGRVTNEKLFFGSGTQLSVL.

This clonotype showed up many times. For the CDR3, the DNA is TGTGCCAGCAGCCCCCTCAGCGGGGAGGTCATTACGCAGTATTTT. Encoded protein: CASSPLSGEVITQYF. The chain uses TRBV9 and TRBJ2-3; TRBD2 agrees at 7 bases. The trim removed 4 bases at V and 8 bases at J, leaving 13 bases unmatched. Germline lookup yields CDR1 SGDLS and CDR2 YYNGEE. This CDR3 is built from 15 residues.

V usage is TRBV7-9 and J usage is TRBJ1-4, with D possibly being TRBD1 (5 bases). The CDR3 is 13 residues long. Trimming cost V 10 bases and J 4 bases, with 13 bases left between them. Germline values: CDR1 SEHNR, CDR2 FQNEAQ (reference sequence). CDR3 protein: CATEQVVNEKLFF. Written as DNA, the CDR3 is TGTGCCACTGAACAGGTCGTTAATGAAAAACTGTTTTTT.

This clonotype was seen a few times. This chain links TRBV4-2 with TRBJ2-5; 13 bases line up with TRBD2. The CDR3 has 17 residues. V gave up 0 bases and J gave up 5 bases; unmatched junction bases: 6. The germline CDR1 and CDR2 sequences are LGHNA and YNFKEQ. The CDR3 spells CASSQDWTSGGPETQYF. CDR3 nucleotides: TGTGCCAGCAGCCAAGATTGGACTAGCGGGGGACCGGAGACCCAGTACTTC.

The genes are TRBV18 and TRBJ2-5; possible D gene TRBD1, 6 bases. Germline V gene lookup returns CDR1 KGHSH and CDR2 LQKENI. Trimming pared 2 bases from V and 4 bases from J, leaving 14 bases between. The CDR3 sequence is 15 residues long. CDR3 residues: CASSPLGAGGETQYF. DNA of the CDR3: TGTGCCAGCTCACCATTGGGGGCTGGTGGAGAGACCCAGTACTTC.

This clonotype was counted at least ten times. The chain recombines TRBV15 with TRBJ1-2, with D possibly matching TRBD1 (5 bases). CDR3 length: 15 residues. V was trimmed by 4 bases and J by 2 bases, leaving 14 bases between them. Germline-derived CDR1 and CDR2 are LNHNV and YYDKDF (reference sequence). In DNA, the CDR3 is TGTGCCACCAGCACTCAGGGAGAGGCAAACTATGGCTACACCTTC. Translation: CATSTQGEANYGYTF.

This clonotype appeared a few times. The genes are TRBV20-1 and TRBJ2-5, with TRBD2 matching 9 bases. In germline, CDR1 is DFQATT, CDR2 SNEGSKA (reference sequence). The CDR3 has 15 amino acids. Trimming at V came to 6 bases and at J to 2 bases, leaving 10 bases not matched to a gene. The CDR3 here is CSAQIASGEQETQYF. The CDR3 DNA reads TGCAGTGCCCAGATCGCTAGCGGGGAACAAGAGACCCAGTACTTC.

The sample holds a few counts of this clonotype. This chain joins TRBV5-1 and TRBJ1-5; 11 nucleotides agree with TRBD1. The V segment lost 4 bases and the J segment 7 bases; nucleotides outside the gene matches: 4. The germline V gene has CDR1 SGHRS and CDR2 YFSETQ. CDR3 size: 14 residues. The chain's CDR3 is CASSTGTGGQPQHF. The CDR3 DNA sequence: TGCGCCAGCAGCACCGGGACAGGGGGGCAGCCCCAGCATTTT.

V gene TRBV29-1 combines with J gene TRBJ2-3; 8 bases are a match to TRBD1. The CDR3 is 12 amino acids. CDR1 is SQVTM, CDR2 ANQGSEA, per germline. Germline trimming cut 3 bases from V and 5 bases from J; bases unmatched to any gene: 1. The CDR3 nucleotides read TGCAGCGTTGACAGGGGGCAAGATACGCAGTATTTT. Translation gives CSVDRGQDTQYF.